A single sample gave rise to the 27 T cell receptor beta chains below, sequenced in a study of blood T cells in healthy people across ages. Sample-barcoded 5' priming and a J-beta primer mix drove a second PCR of 7 to 11 cycles. MiXCR was run by TCRdb on the 5' RACE reads, yielding one entry per CDR3 protein. Seen here are about 1,400,000 distinct CDR3 sequences, approximately 40% observed once, and the top ten hold less than 8%. Sequencing was performed on blood. The receptors here all came from a woman aged 18-29 years in good health.

The chain is built from TRBV12-3 or TRBV12-4 and TRBJ2-7; D might be TRBD1 (5 bases). The J call may be faulty, since TRBJ2-5 better matches the DNA end. CDR3 length: 15 amino acids. CDR3 loop: CASSLSQGISETQYF. In nucleotides, the CDR3 is TGTGCCAGCAGTTTATCCCAGGGAATATCGGAGACCCAGTACTTC.

The rearrangement joins TRBV14 to TRBJ1-1; D is undetermined. The V gene's germline CDR1 is SGHDN and CDR2 FVKESK. V gave up 0 bases and J gave up 6 bases, with 11 bases separating them. This CDR3 spans 14 amino acids. CDR3 amino acids: CASSQDGQVAEAFF. CDR3 DNA sequence: TGTGCCAGCAGCCAAGACGGGCAGGTTGCTGAAGCTTTCTTT.

This clonotype was found a few times. This sequence joins TRBV5-6 and TRBJ2-4; TRBD2 agrees at 7 bases. The J call may be faulty, since TRBJ2-7 better matches the DNA end. This CDR3 region has 14 residues. CDR1 SGHDT and CDR2 YYEEEE come from the germline V gene. The chain's CDR3 is CARKGLTDRYEQYF. The CDR3 bases are TGTGCCAGGAAGGGACTAACTGATCGCTACGAGCAGTACTTC.

The genes are TRBV6-4 and TRBJ2-3, with a weak D call TRBD2 (7 bases). The V gene lost 2 bases and the J gene lost 6 bases, with 15 bases spanning the gap. The germline V gene has CDR1 MRHNA and CDR2 SNTAGT. This CDR3 region has 15 residues. CDR3 sequence reads: CASSDLVGGPDTQYF. The CDR3, as DNA: TGTGCCAGCAGTGACCTAGTGGGGGGGCCTGATACGCAGTATTTT.

This clonotype was counted a few times. The chain couples TRBV4-2 to TRBJ2-2, with 12 bases fitting TRBD2. The CDR3 length is 15 residues. The V and J ends lost 6 bases and 5 bases, in that order; junction bases with no gene match: 4. From germline, CDR1 is LGHNA and CDR2 YNFKEQ. The CDR3 nucleotides read TGTGCCAGCAGGTCTAGCGGGGGGGAAACCGGGGAGCTGTTTTTT. The encoded protein is CASRSSGGETGELFF.

The genes are TRBV7-2 and TRBJ1-2; 7 bases align to TRBD1. The length of the CDR3 is 15 residues. In germline, CDR1 is SGHTA, CDR2 FQGNSA. Germline trimming cut 1 base from V and 3 bases from J; bases unmatched to any gene: 5. The CDR3 sequence is CASSLDQGVYYGYTF. In nucleotides, the CDR3 is TGTGCCAGCAGCTTAGACCAGGGGGTATACTATGGCTACACCTTC. Filled out from reference TRBV7-2 and TRBJ1-2, the complete variable domain reads GAGVSQSPSNKVTEKGKDVELRCDPISGHTALYWYRQSLGQGLEFLIYFQGNSAPDKSGLPSDRFSAERTGGSVSTLTIQRTQQEDSAVYLCASSLDQGVYYGYTFGSGTRLTVV.

This clonotype was found a few times. The genes are TRBV5-1 and TRBJ2-2; possibly TRBD2 for D (5 bases). Germline V gene data show CDR1 as SGHRS and CDR2 as YFSETQ. V was cut by 7 bases and J by 7 bases, with 14 bases left in between. This CDR3 is 13 amino acids long. CDR3 in DNA: TGCGCCAGCGATGGAAACGGGGTCGGGGAGCTGTTTTTT. It encodes CASDGNGVGELFF.

V is TRBV12-5 and J is TRBJ2-1; 14 nucleotides line up with TRBD2. With 5 bases clipped from V and 0 bases from J, the junction kept 6 bases outside the gene matches. CDR3 length: 18 residues. Germline values: CDR1 LGHNT, CDR2 FRNRAP. The CDR3 bases are TGTGCTAGTGGTACGGGACTAGCGGGAGTAAGCTCCTACAATGAGCAGTTCTTC. This encodes CASGTGLAGVSSYNEQFF.

The J gene is TRBJ1-2, the V gene TRBV6-5; tentative D call: TRBD1 (5 bases). Germline assignment: CDR1 MNHEY and CDR2 SVGAGI. This CDR3 has 15 amino acids. V was cut by 2 bases and J by 8 bases, with 18 bases left in between. CDR3 coding DNA: TGTGCCAGCAGTTACGCGACGGGACCTTTGTCCGGCTACACCTTC. Amino acid sequence: CASSYATGPLSGYTF.

This clonotype was picked up a small number of times. The rearrangement links TRBV27 to TRBJ2-2; TRBD1 agrees at 9 bases. V lost 4 bases to trimming and J lost 4 bases; unmatched junction nucleotides: 1. Looked up from germline, CDR1 is MNHEY and CDR2 is SMNVEV (reference sequence). This CDR3 region has 14 residues. Here the CDR3 reads CASSSGQGTGELFF. The CDR3 DNA reads TGTGCCAGCAGTTCGGGACAGGGCACCGGGGAGCTGTTTTTT.

In its sample, this clonotype was seen many times. This chain joins TRBV20-1 and TRBJ2-3; 8 bases map to TRBD1. The CDR3 has 14 residues. The germline gives CDR1 DFQATT, CDR2 SNEGSKA (reference sequence). V lost 3 bases to trimming and J lost 2 bases; unmatched junction nucleotides: 4. CDR3 nucleotides: TGCAGTGCTAGGGCACAGGGGGTCACAGATACGCAGTATTTT. Translated, it gives CSARAQGVTDTQYF.

This clonotype has a count of ten or more. J is TRBJ2-7 and V is TRBV20-1, with D perhaps matching TRBD2 (6 bases). CDR1 and CDR2 (germline): DFQATT, SNEGSKA (reference sequence). V was clipped by 3 bases and J by 4 bases, with 10 bases between them. The length of the CDR3 is 12 residues. The CDR3 spells CSARRGAYEQYF. DNA for the CDR3: TGCAGTGCTAGGCGGGGCGCTTACGAGCAGTACTTC.

The chain employs TRBV20-1 and TRBJ1-6; TRBD1 aligns across 7 bases. CDR1 is DFQATT and CDR2 is SNEGSKA in the germline V gene (reference sequence). J gave up 7 bases and V 5 bases, and 14 bases lay outside the gene matches. The CDR3 extends over 16 amino acids. The CDR3 coding sequence is TGCAGTGCTGGCCGGGGAGGGGGCAGCTTAAATTCACCCCTCCACTTT. Its protein product is CSAGRGGGSLNSPLHF.

This rearrangement joins TRBV6-6 to TRBJ2-5; TRBD1 matches 9 bases. After removal of 4 bases from V and 4 bases from J, the junction contained 4 bases not matched to a gene. The CDR3 spans 14 residues. Per the germline V gene, CDR1 is MNHNY and CDR2 is SVGAGI (reference sequence). The CDR3 coding sequence is TGTGCCAGCAGTTGGGGACAGGGACGAGAGACCCAGTACTTC. Translated, it gives CASSWGQGRETQYF.

This clonotype has a handful of counts. The chain links TRBV9 to TRBJ2-1; D is undetermined. The germline CDR1 and CDR2 sequences are SGDLS and YYNGEE. This CDR3 has 15 amino acids. Trimming stripped 4 bases from V and 6 bases from J, with 17 bases between. The chain's CDR3 is CASSQSLAVGNEQFF. In DNA, the CDR3 is TGTGCCAGCAGCCAGAGTCTCGCGGTCGGCAATGAGCAGTTCTTC.

This chain links TRBV11-2 with TRBJ2-1, with 9 nucleotides matching TRBD2. CDR1 is SGHAT, CDR2 FQNNGV, per germline. Trimming cost V 1 base and J 10 bases; bases outside gene matches: 14. This CDR3 has 17 amino acids. CDR3 DNA: TGTGCCAGCAGCTTAGCGGGACTAGCTGGCGGGAAAAAAGAGCAGTTCTTC. It encodes CASSLAGLAGGKKEQFF.

This clonotype showed up just a few times. This sequence joins TRBV12-3 or TRBV12-4 and TRBJ2-3; 12 bases map to TRBD2. With 7 bases clipped from V and 9 bases from J, the junction kept 2 bases outside the gene matches. This CDR3 contains 12 residues. CDR3 coding DNA: TGTGCCAGCAATCTAGCGGGAGGGACGCAGTATTTT. As protein: CASNLAGGTQYF.

Only a few counts were recorded for this clonotype. The CDR3 loop is CASSHPGSRQETQYF. The CDR3 DNA reads as TGCGCCAGCAGCCACCCCGGGAGCAGACAAGAGACCCAGTACTTC. The genes are TRBV5-1 and TRBJ2-5, with a tentative D call TRBD2 (6 bases). Germline CDR1 SGHRS, CDR2 YFSETQ. The V gene lost 4 bases and the J gene lost 2 bases, with 15 bases spanning the gap. The CDR3 consists of 15 residues.

This clonotype was counted many times. The chain has TRBV27 and TRBJ2-1; TRBD1 or TRBD2 may be the D gene (5 bases each). The CDR3 totals 15 residues. V lost 3 bases and J lost 4, with 13 bases in between. Germline CDR1 is MNHEY and CDR2 is SMNVEV (reference sequence). The CDR3 loop reads CASSLAGTAYNEQFF. The CDR3 coding sequence is TGTGCCAGCAGTTTGGCCGGGACCGCGTACAATGAGCAGTTCTTC.

This clonotype was seen ten or more times. This chain joins TRBV2 and TRBJ2-7, with D possibly TRBD1 on 5 matching bases. Germline CDR1 and CDR2: SNHLY and FYNNEI. Trimming left V 2 bases short and J 1 base short, with 6 bases between. The CDR3 is 13 amino acids. Here the CDR3 reads CASSEYRSYEQYF. The CDR3 region has the DNA TGTGCCAGCAGTGAATACAGGTCCTACGAGCAGTACTTC.

The chain couples TRBV21-1 to TRBJ1-2; the table calls TRBD1, which could not be checked here. TRBV21-1 is reported as a pseudogene. The length of the CDR3 is 14 residues. In nucleotides, the CDR3 is TGTGCCAGCAGTTGTCCCCCATGGAAGATCGGCTACACCTTC. It specifies CASSCPPWKIGYTF.

The chain has TRBV20-1 and TRBJ2-3; 8 nucleotides align to TRBD2. V shed 0 bases, J shed 2 bases, and the junction held 7 bases outside the gene matches. This CDR3 has 16 residues. Germline lookup yields CDR1 DFQATT and CDR2 SNEGSKA (reference sequence). The chain's CDR3 is CSARDLRREATDTQYF. CDR3 in DNA: TGCAGTGCTAGAGATCTGAGGCGGGAGGCCACAGATACGCAGTATTTT.

The chain links TRBV6-5 to TRBJ1-2, with 8 bases lining up with TRBD1. Germline V lookup: CDR1 MNHEY, CDR2 SVGAGI. This CDR3 contains 14 residues. With V trimmed by 7 bases and J by 8 bases, 12 bases remained unmatched. The CDR3 here is CASTPRGPWWGYTF. The DNA of the CDR3 is TGTGCCAGCACTCCCAGGGGGCCTTGGTGGGGCTACACCTTC.

V gene TRBV4-2 combines with J gene TRBJ2-1; weak D call: TRBD2 (6 bases). V lost 0 bases and J lost 10, with 16 bases in between. The CDR3 loop spans 15 amino acids. Germline V gene sequence: CDR1 LGHNA, CDR2 YNFKEQ. The CDR3 region is CASSQERDFSYEQFF. In DNA form, the CDR3 reads TGTGCCAGCAGCCAAGAAAGGGACTTTTCCTACGAGCAGTTCTTC.

V and J are TRBV6-1 and TRBJ1-5; perhaps TRBD1 as D (5 bases). The CDR3 is 16 amino acids. Germline lookup yields CDR1 MNHNS and CDR2 SASEGT. V was clipped by 6 bases and J by 3 bases, with 18 bases between them. CDR3 bases: TGTGCCAGCAGGGGACTGGACACCGGTTACAATCAGCCCCAGCATTTT. This gives the protein CASRGLDTGYNQPQHF.

V gene TRBV6-1 combines with J gene TRBJ2-7, with D possibly being TRBD1 (6 bases). V lost 2 bases, J lost 6 bases, and 11 bases lay in between. This CDR3 comprises 13 residues. Germline CDR1 reads MNHNS; CDR2 reads SASEGT. Written as DNA, the CDR3 is TGTGCCAGCAGTGAATACGGCAGGGGCGAGCAGTACGTC. As protein: CASSEYGRGEQYV.

The rearrangement links TRBV29-1 to TRBJ1-1; no clear D. This CDR3 comprises 11 residues. V dropped 3 bases and J dropped 1 base, with 3 bases sitting between them. CDR1 SQVTM and CDR2 ANQGSEA come from the germline V gene. CDR3 nucleotides: TGCAGCGTTGACACGAACACTGAAGCTTTCTTT. Its translation is CSVDTNTEAFF. Full variable domain (rest looked up from reference TRBV29-1 and TRBJ1-1): SAVISQKPSRDICQRGTSLTIQCQVDSQVTMMFWYRQQPGQSLTLIATANQGSEATYESGFVIDKFPISRPNLTFSTLTVSNMSPEDSSIYLCSVDTNTEAFFGQGTRLTVV.